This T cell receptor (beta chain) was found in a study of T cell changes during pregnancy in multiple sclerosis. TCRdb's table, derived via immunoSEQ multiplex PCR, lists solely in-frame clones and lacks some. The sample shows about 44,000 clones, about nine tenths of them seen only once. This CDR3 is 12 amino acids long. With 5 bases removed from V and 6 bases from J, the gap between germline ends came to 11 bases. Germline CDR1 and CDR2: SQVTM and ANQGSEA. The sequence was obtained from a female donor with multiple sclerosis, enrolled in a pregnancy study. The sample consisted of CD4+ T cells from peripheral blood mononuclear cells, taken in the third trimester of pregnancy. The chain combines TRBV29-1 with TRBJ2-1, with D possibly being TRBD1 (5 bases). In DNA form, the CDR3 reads TGCAGCGTTATAATAGGGGTCAATGAGCAGTTCTTC. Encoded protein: CSVIIGVNEQFF.